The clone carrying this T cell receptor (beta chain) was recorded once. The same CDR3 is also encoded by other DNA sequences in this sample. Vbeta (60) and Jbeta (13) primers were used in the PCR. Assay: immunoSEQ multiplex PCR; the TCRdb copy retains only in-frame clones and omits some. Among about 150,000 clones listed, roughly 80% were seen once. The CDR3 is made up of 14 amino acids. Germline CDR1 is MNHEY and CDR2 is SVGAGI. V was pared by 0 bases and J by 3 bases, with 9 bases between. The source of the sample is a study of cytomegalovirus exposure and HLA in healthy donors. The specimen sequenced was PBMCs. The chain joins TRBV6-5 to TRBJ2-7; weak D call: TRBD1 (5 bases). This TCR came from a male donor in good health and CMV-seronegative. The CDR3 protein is CASSYSRQFYEQYF. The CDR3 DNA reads TGTGCCAGCAGTTACTCGCGACAGTTCTACGAGCAGTACTTC.